These 18 T cell receptor beta chains were all obtained from the same sample, sequenced in a study of blood T cells in healthy people across ages. It was with a sample-barcoded 5' primer and a J-beta primer mix that a second PCR of roughly 7 to 11 cycles was run. TCRdb ran MiXCR on the 5' RACE reads and lists one entry per CDR3 protein. The sample has roughly 720,000 distinct CDR3 sequences, approximately 53% seen once. The sequenced sample consisted of blood. The receptors were gathered from a man older than 75 in good health.

The chain recombines TRBV6-4 with TRBJ2-2, with TRBD2 matching over 7 bases. Germline values: CDR1 MRHNA, CDR2 SNTAGT. The trim removed 5 bases at V and 2 bases at J, leaving 5 bases unmatched. This CDR3 contains 15 residues. CDR3 region: CASSIRLANTGELFF. DNA for the CDR3: TGTGCCAGCAGTATAAGACTAGCCAACACCGGGGAGCTGTTTTTT.

The rearrangement uses TRBV29-1 and TRBJ2-1; TRBD2 aligns across 8 bases. The germline CDR1 and CDR2 sequences are SQVTM and ANQGSEA. V was pared by 1 base and J by 3 bases, with 8 bases of the junction left unmatched. This CDR3 region has 16 residues. CDR3 bases: TGCAGCGTTGAAGGCGCCAGCGGGAGTGGCTACAATGAGCAGTTCTTC. This translates into CSVEGASGSGYNEQFF.

The chain uses TRBV13 and TRBJ2-5; 8 nucleotides align to TRBD2. The germline V gene has CDR1 PRHDT and CDR2 FYEKMQ (reference sequence). The CDR3 has 15 amino acids. The J segment lost 1 base and the V segment lost 5 bases, leaving 6 bases of the junction unmatched. CDR3 sequence (DNA): TGTGCCAGCAGCCGTAGCGGGGCGAGCCAAGAGACCCAGTACTTC. It yields the protein CASSRSGASQETQYF.

The chain recombines TRBV19 with TRBJ2-7; a possible D gene is TRBD1 (5 bases). The V end lost 6 bases, the J end lost 0 bases, and 12 bases lay between the germline ends. CDR1 is LNHDA and CDR2 is SQIVND in the germline V gene (reference sequence). The CDR3 runs to 14 residues. The chain's CDR3 is CASRAGPSSYEQYF. As DNA, the CDR3 is TGTGCCAGTAGGGCAGGGCCGAGCTCCTACGAGCAGTACTTC.

There are a few counts of this clonotype. V usage is TRBV20-1 and J usage is TRBJ2-5; D remains ambiguous. CDR1 and CDR2 (germline): DFQATT, SNEGSKA (reference sequence). V was clipped by 0 bases and J by 11 bases, with 10 bases between them. The CDR3 length is 11 residues. For the CDR3, the DNA is TGCAGTGCTAGAGATAGGGCTTCTCAGTACTTC. This encodes CSARDRASQYF.

The V gene is TRBV9, the J gene TRBJ2-5; 11 nucleotides agree with TRBD1. Germline lookup yields CDR1 SGDLS and CDR2 YYNGEE. J was trimmed by 11 bases and V by 2 bases; bases with no gene match: 14. This CDR3 has 16 amino acids. This chain's CDR3 is CASSVGDRGRSHEQYF. The CDR3 DNA is TGTGCCAGCAGCGTCGGGGACAGGGGGAGGTCCCATGAGCAGTACTTC. The whole variable domain, remainder taken from reference TRBV9 and TRBJ2-5, is DSGVTQTPKHLITATGQRVTLRCSPRSGDLSVYWYQQSLDQGLQFLIQYYNGEERAKGNILERFSAQQFPDLHSELNLSSLELGDSALYFCASSVGDRGRSHEQYFGPGTRLLVL.

This clonotype showed up just once. The chain carries TRBV12-3 or TRBV12-4 and TRBJ1-5, with D unclear. Trimming shortened V by 6 bases and J by 5 bases, and 17 bases separated the two germline ends. This CDR3 is built from 15 residues. CDR3 region: CASRPGPRGDQPQHF. CDR3 nucleotides: TGTGCCAGCAGGCCCGGACCACGAGGTGATCAGCCCCAGCATTTT.

This clonotype was seen more than once but under ten times. The rearrangement links TRBV5-1 to TRBJ2-5, with a possible D match to TRBD2 (6 bases). CDR3 length: 14 amino acids. The germline V gene encodes CDR1 SGHRS and CDR2 YFSETQ. V was clipped by 0 bases and J by 11 bases, with 17 bases between them. In nucleotides, the CDR3 is TGCGCCAGCAGCTTGGATCCAGGATCGGGAGAGCAGTACTTC. Its protein is CASSLDPGSGEQYF.

The chain employs TRBV28 and TRBJ1-1; 8 bases match TRBD1. CDR3 size: 18 residues. Germline trimming cut 6 bases from V and 1 base from J; bases unmatched to any gene: 16. Germline CDR1 MDHEN, CDR2 SYDVKM. The CDR3, as DNA: TGTGCCAGCAGACTTTTCGGGACAGGACAGGCGGGGAACACTGAAGCTTTCTTT. It is translated as CASRLFGTGQAGNTEAFF.

This clonotype was counted between two and nine times. The V and J genes are TRBV3-1 and TRBJ2-7, with D possibly being TRBD2 (5 bases). This CDR3 spans 14 amino acids. Trimming removed 6 bases at V and 1 base at J, with 13 bases between. Germline CDR1 and CDR2: LGHDT and YNNKEL (reference sequence). The CDR3 loop reads CASRKRGQSYEQYF. The CDR3 DNA is TGTGCCAGCAGGAAAAGAGGGCAGTCCTACGAGCAGTACTTC.

The chain joins TRBV28 to TRBJ1-2; D remains unclear. The CDR3 covers 15 residues. Germline V gene lookup returns CDR1 MDHEN and CDR2 SYDVKM. V lost 3 bases to trimming and J lost 0 bases, with 11 bases between them. The CDR3 nucleotides read TGTGCCAGCAGTTTGGAAACAATAGCTAACTATGGCTACACCTTC. It is translated as CASSLETIANYGYTF.

This clonotype was seen a handful of times. The chain carries TRBV27 and TRBJ2-4, with TRBD2 matching 8 bases. The end of the DNA aligns better with TRBJ2-7, so the J call may be wrong. Germline CDR1 MNHEY, CDR2 SMNVEV (reference sequence). The CDR3 is 14 amino acids. CDR3 coding DNA: TGTGCCAGCAGGGCGGGAGGCAGCTCCTACGAGCAGTACTTC. It is translated as CASRAGGSSYEQYF.

The rearrangement uses TRBV7-2 and TRBJ2-3, with 7 positions matching TRBD2. The V gene end was trimmed by 2 bases and the J gene end by 14 bases; junction bases not matched to a gene: 22. CDR1 SGHTA and CDR2 FQGNSA come from the germline V gene. This CDR3 is built from 17 residues. CDR3 DNA: TGTGCCAGCAGCTTATTCTTTGGGGGAGCGGGGCACAGATACGCGTATTTT. Translating it yields CASSLFFGGAGHRYAYF.

There are many counts of this clonotype. The chain has TRBV29-1 and TRBJ2-3, with TRBD1 matching over 8 bases. The junction had 5 bases not matched to a gene; V was cut back by 7 bases and J by 5 bases. Germline CDR1 and CDR2: SQVTM and ANQGSEA. The CDR3 sequence is 12 residues long. CDR3 region: CSATGVKDTQYF. CDR3 DNA sequence: TGCAGCGCGACAGGGGTGAAAGATACGCAGTATTTT.

This clonotype was observed a handful of times. At one end the junction does not follow the germline gene, possibly because of a read error. The chain links TRBV7-7 to TRBJ2-7; maybe TRBD2 (6 bases). There are 14 residues in the CDR3. From germline, CDR1 is SSHAT and CDR2 FNYEAQ (reference sequence). CDR3 amino acids: CASSLAEGIYEQYF. The CDR3 coding sequence is TGTGCTAGCAGCTTAGCGGAAGGGATCTACGAGCAGTACTTC.

The rearrangement links TRBV24-1 to TRBJ1-2, with D maybe TRBD1 (5 bases). The ends were cut back, 3 bases at V and 7 bases at J, with 11 bases in the middle. The germline CDR1 and CDR2 sequences are KGHDR and SFDVKD. The CDR3 consists of 13 residues. Here the CDR3 reads CATSDEGYGGYTF. The DNA of the CDR3 is TGTGCCACCAGTGATGAGGGGTACGGTGGCTACACCTTC.

This clonotype was found a few times. V gene TRBV7-2 combines with J gene TRBJ2-1, with 10 positions matching TRBD2. Germline CDR1 reads SGHTA; CDR2 reads FQGNSA. This CDR3 contains 15 residues. After removal of 5 bases from V and 7 bases from J, the junction contained 8 bases not matched to a gene. The CDR3 DNA sequence: TGTGCCAGCAGCAACCCTGGACTAGCGGTAAATGAGCAGTTCTTC. This sequence encodes CASSNPGLAVNEQFF.

The chain recombines TRBV3-1 with TRBJ2-1; D unclear. Looked up from germline, CDR1 is LGHDT and CDR2 is YNNKEL (reference sequence). With 2 bases removed from V and 7 bases from J, the gap between germline ends came to 9 bases. This CDR3 has 13 amino acids. The CDR3 coding sequence is TGTGCCAGCAGCCAACGGCAGTGGAATGAGCAGTTCTTC. Translated: CASSQRQWNEQFF.